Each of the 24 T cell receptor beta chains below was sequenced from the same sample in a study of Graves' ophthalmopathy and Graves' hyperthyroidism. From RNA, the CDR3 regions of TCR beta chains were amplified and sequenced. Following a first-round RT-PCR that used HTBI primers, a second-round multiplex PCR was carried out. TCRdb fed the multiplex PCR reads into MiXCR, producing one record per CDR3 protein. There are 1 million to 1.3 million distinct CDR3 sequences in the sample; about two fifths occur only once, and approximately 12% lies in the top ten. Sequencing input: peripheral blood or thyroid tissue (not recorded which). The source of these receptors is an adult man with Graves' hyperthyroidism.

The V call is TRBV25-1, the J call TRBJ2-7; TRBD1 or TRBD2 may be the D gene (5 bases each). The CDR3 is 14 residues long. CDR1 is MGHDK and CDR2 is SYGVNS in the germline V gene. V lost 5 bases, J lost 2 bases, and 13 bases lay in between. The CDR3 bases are TGTGCCAGCAGTCGGGCGGGCAGGGCCTACGAGCAGTACTTC. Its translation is CASSRAGRAYEQYF.

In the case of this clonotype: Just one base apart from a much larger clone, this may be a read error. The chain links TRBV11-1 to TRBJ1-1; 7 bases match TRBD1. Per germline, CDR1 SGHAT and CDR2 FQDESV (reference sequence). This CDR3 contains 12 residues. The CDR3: CASSMGGRGLHF. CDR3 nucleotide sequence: TGTGCCAGCAGCATGGGTGGCAGGGGGTTGCACTTT. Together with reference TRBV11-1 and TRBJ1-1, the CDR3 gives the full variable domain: EAEVAQSPRYKITEKSQAVAFWCDPISGHATLYWYRQILGQGPELLVQFQDESVVDDSQLPKDRFSAERLKGVDSTLKIQPAELGDSAMYLCASSMGGRGLHFGQGTRLTVV.

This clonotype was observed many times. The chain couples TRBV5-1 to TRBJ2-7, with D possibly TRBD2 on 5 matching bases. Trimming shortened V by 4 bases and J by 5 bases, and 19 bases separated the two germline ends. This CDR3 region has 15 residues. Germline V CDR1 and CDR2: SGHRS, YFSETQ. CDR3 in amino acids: CASSVPRTAGDEQYF. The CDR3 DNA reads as TGCGCCAGCAGCGTGCCGAGAACGGCGGGCGACGAGCAGTACTTC.

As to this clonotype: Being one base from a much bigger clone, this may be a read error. CDR3 residues: CASSLLQPTEAFF. The CDR3 region has the DNA TGCGCCAGCAGCTTGTTGCAGCCCACTGAAGCTTTCTTT. This rearrangement joins TRBV5-1 to TRBJ1-1; D not resolved. This CDR3 contains 13 residues. Germline CDR1 and CDR2: SGHRS and YFSETQ. The V gene lost 1 base and the J gene lost 4 bases, with 8 bases spanning the gap. The entire variable domain, with the rest obtained from reference TRBV5-1 and TRBJ1-1, is as follows: KAGVTQTPRYLIKTRGQQVTLSCSPISGHRSVSWYQQTPGQGLQFLFEYFSETQRNKGNFPGRFSGRQFSNSRSEMNVSTLELGDSALYLCASSLLQPTEAFFGQGTRLTVV.

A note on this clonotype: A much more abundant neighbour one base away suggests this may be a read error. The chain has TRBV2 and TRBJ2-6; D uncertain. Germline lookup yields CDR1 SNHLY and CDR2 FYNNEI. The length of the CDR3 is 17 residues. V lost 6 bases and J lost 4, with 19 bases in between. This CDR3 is CASREWHMKGGANVLTF. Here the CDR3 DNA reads TGTGCCAGCAGAGAATGGCACATGAAAGGGGGGGCCAACGTCCTGACTTTC.

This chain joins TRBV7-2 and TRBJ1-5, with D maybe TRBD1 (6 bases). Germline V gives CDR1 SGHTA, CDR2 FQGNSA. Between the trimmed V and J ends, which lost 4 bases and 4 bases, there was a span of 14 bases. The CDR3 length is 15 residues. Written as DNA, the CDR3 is TGTGCCAGCAGCTCACGAGGGGGTTGGAATCAGCCCCAGCATTTT. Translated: CASSSRGGWNQPQHF.

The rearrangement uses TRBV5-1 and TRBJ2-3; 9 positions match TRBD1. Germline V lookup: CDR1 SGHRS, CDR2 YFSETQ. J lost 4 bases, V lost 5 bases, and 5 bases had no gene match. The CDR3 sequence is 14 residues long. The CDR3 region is CASRYRGRADTQYF. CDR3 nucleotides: TGCGCCAGCAGGTACAGGGGGCGCGCAGATACGCAGTATTTT.

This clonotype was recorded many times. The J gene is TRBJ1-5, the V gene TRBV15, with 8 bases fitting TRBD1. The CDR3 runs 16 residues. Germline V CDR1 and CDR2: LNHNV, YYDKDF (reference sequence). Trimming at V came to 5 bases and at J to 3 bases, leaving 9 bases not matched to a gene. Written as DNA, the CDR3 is TGTGCCACCAGCGGTCGGGACAGGAGATACAATCAGCCCCAGCATTTT. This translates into CATSGRDRRYNQPQHF.

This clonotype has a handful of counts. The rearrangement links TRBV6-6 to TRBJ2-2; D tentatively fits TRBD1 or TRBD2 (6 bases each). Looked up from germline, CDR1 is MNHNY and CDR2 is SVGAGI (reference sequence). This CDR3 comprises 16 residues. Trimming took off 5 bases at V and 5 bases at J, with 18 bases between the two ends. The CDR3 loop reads CASSTSGGARTGELFF. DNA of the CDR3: TGTGCCAGCAGTACCTCCGGGGGCGCAAGAACCGGGGAGCTGTTTTTT.

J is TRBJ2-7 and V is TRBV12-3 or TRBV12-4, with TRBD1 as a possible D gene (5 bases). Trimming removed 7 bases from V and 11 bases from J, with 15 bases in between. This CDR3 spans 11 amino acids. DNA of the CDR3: TGTGCCAGCAATGAGACAGACCGCGAGTACTTC. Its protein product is CASNETDREYF.

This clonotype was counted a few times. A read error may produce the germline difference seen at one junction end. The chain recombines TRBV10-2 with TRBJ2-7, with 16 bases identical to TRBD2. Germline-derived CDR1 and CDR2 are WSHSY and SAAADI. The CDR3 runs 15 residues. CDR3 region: CASSFGTSGRDEQYF. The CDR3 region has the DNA TGTGCCAGCAGCTTCGGGACTAGCGGGAGGGACGAGCAGTACTTC.

CDR3 bases: TGCAGTGCAACCACCCCAGGGCAGAACACCGGGGAGCTGTTTTTT. Translation gives CSATTPGQNTGELFF. V gene TRBV20-1 combines with J gene TRBJ2-2, with D possibly TRBD1 on 5 matching bases. Germline V lookup: CDR1 DFQATT, CDR2 SNEGSKA (reference sequence). Trimming took off 6 bases at V and 1 base at J, with 15 bases between the two ends. CDR3 length: 15 residues.

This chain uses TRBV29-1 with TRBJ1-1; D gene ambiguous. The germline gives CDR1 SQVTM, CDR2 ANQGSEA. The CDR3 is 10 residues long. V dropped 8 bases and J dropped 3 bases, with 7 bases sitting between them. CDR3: CSYRDTEAFF. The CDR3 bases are TGCAGCTACCGGGACACTGAAGCTTTCTTT. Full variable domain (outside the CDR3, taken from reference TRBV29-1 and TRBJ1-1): SAVISQKPSRDICQRGTSLTIQCQVDSQVTMMFWYRQQPGQSLTLIATANQGSEATYESGFVIDKFPISRPNLTFSTLTVSNMSPEDSSIYLCSYRDTEAFFGQGTRLTVV.

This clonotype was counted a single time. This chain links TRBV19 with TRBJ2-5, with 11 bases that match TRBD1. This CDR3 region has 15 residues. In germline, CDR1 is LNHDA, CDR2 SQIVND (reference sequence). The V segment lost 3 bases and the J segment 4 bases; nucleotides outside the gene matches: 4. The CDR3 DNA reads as TGTGCCAGTAGTATCGCGGACAGGGGGCGAGAGACCCAGTACTTC. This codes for CASSIADRGRETQYF.

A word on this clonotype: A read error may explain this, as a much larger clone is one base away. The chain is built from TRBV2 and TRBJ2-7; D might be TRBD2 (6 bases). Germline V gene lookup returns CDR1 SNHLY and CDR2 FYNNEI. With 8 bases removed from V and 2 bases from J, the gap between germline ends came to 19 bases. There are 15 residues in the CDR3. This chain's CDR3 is CASFWGDGHPYEQYF. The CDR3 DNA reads TGTGCCAGCTTTTGGGGGGACGGACACCCCTACGAGCAGTACTTC.

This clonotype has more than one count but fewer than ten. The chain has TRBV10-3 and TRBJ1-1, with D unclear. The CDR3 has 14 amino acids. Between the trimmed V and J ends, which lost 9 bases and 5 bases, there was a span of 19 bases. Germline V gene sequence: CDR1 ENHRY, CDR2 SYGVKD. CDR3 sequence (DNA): TGTGCCATAAGGCGGGTGGGAGGTCTGACTGAAGCTTTCTTT. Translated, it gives CAIRRVGGLTEAFF.

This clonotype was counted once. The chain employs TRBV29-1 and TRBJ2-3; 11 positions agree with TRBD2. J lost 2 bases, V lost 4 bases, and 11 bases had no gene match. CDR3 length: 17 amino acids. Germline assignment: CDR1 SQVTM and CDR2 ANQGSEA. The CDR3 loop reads CSVVWVAGGPNTDTQYF. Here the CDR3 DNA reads TGCAGCGTTGTTTGGGTAGCGGGAGGGCCAAACACAGATACGCAGTATTTT.

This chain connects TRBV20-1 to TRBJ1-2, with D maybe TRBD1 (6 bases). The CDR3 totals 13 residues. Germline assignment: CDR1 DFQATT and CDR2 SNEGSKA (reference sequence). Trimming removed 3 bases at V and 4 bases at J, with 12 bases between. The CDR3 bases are TGCAGTGCTAGCAAGGGGGTCGCCTATGGCTACACCTTC. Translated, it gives CSASKGVAYGYTF.

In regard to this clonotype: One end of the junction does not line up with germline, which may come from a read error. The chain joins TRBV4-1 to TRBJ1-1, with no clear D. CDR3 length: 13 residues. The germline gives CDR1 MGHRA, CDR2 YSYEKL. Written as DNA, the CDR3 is TGCGCCAGCAGCCAACAGATGAACACTGAAGCTCTCTTT. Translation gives CASSQQMNTEALF.

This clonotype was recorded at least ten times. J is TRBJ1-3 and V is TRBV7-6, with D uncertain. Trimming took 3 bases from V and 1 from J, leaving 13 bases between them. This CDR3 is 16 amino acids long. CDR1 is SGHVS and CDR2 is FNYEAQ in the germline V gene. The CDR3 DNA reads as TGTGCCAGCAGCTTCCGGCACAGCAATTCTGGAAACACCATATATTTT. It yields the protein CASSFRHSNSGNTIYF.

This chain's CDR3 is CASSQPGAGVSYEQYF. CDR3 DNA sequence: TGCGCCAGCAGCCAACCGGGGGCAGGGGTCTCCTACGAGCAGTACTTC. The rearrangement links TRBV4-1 to TRBJ2-7; D is tentatively TRBD1 or TRBD2 (6 bases each). The length of the CDR3 is 16 residues. The V and J ends lost 2 bases and 0 bases respectively, with 14 bases between them. CDR1 is MGHRA and CDR2 is YSYEKL in the germline V gene.

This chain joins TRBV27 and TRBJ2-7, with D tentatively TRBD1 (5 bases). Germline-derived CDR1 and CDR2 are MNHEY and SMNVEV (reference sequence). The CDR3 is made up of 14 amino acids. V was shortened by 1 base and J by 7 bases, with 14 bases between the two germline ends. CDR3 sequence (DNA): TGTGCCAGCAGTTTATACCAGGGTCCCAGGGAGCAGTACTTC. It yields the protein CASSLYQGPREQYF.

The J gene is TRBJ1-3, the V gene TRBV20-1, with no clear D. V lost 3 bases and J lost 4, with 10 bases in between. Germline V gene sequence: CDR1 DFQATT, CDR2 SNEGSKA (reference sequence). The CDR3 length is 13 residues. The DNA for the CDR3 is TGCAGTGCTAGGTTAGTGTCCGGAAACACCATATATTTT. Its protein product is CSARLVSGNTIYF.

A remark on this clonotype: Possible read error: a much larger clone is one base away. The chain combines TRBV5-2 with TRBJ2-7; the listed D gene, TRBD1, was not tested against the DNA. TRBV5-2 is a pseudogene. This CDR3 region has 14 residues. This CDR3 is CASSPPTANYEHYF. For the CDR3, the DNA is TGTGCCAGCAGCCCACCGACAGCGAACTACGAGCACTACTTC.